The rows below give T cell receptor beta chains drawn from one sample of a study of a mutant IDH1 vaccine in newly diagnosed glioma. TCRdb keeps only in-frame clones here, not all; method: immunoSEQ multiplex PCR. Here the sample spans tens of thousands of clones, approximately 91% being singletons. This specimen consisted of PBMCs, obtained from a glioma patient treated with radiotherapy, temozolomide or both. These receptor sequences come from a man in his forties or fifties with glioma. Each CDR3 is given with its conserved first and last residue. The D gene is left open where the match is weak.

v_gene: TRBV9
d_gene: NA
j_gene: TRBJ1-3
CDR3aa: CASSIRGASGNTIYF

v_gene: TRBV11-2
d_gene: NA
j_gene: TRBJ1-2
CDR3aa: CASSLEAGYGYTF

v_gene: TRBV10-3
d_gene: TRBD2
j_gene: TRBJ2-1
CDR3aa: CAISVGAGSNNEQFF

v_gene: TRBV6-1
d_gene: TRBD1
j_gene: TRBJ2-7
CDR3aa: CASRKLGQGAREQYF

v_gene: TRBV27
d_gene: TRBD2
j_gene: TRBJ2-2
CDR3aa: CASTLVASGSTGELFF

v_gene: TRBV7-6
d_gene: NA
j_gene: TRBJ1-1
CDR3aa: CASSPVVLDTEAFF

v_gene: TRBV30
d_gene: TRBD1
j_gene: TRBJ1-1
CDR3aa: CAWSTGGNTEAFF

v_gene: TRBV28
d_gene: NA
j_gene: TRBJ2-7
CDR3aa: CASSRQVVDEQYF

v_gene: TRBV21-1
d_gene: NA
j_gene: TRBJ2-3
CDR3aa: CASSRENRCTDTQYF

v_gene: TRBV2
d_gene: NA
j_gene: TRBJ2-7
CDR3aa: CASNPGATYEQYF

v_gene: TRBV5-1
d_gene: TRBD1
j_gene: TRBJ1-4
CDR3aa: CASSLGDRTNEKLFF

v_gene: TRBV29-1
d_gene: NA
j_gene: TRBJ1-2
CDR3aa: CSVIRQMGTGYTF

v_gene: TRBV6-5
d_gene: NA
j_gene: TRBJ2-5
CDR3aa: CASSWRGPQETQYF

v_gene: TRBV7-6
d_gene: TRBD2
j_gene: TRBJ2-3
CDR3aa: CASSSPSGGKRGHTDTQYF

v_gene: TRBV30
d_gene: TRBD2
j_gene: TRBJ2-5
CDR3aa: CAWIGGESQETQYF

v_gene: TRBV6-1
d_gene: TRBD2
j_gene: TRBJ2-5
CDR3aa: CASSDQRGSQETQYF

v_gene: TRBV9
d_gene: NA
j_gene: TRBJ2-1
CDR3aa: CASSVGGVYNEQFF

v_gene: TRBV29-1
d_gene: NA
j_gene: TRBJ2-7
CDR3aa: CSVRHQAEQYF

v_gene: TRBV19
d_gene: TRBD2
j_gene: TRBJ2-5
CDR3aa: CASSPRGGTQETQYF

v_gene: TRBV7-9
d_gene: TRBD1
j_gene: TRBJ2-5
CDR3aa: CASSLDRGTGNPETQYF

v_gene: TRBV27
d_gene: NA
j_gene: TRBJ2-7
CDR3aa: CASSLSLELSYEQYF

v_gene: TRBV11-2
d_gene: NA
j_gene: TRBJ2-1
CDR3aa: CASSPAGLSYNEQFF

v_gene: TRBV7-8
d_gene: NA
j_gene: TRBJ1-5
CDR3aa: CASSAEAGVNQPQHF

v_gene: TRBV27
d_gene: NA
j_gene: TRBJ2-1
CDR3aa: CASRGTAGLVNEQFF

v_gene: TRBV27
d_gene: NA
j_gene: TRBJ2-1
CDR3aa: CASSPWGPSTNEQFF

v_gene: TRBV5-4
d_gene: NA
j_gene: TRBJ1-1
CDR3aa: CASSPTSGPMNTEAFF

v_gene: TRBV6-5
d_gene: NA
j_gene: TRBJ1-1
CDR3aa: CATFSPGNTEAFF

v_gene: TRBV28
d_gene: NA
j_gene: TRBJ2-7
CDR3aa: CASSRSGTGTYEQYF

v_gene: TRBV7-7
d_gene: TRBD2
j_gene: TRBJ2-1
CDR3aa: CASSTGLAGWNEQFF

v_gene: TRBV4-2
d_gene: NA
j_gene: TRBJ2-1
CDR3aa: CASSQLRQGDEQFF

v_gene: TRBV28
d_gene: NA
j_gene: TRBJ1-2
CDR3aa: CASSFATGRTNYGYTF

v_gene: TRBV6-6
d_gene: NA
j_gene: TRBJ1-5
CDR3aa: CASSYRGGQPQHF

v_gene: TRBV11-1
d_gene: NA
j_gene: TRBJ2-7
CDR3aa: CASSRLGDEQYF